This passage covers 8 T cell receptor beta chains from one sample sequenced in a study of CD8 T cells in Susac syndrome. Reverse transcription used about 0.45 to 1 ug RNA and random hexamers. A single record per CDR3 protein comes from TCRdb applying MiXCR to the immunoSEQ multiplex PCR reads. The sample lists more than 250,000 distinct CDR3 sequences, 92% occurring once. Material: CD4+ T cells from PBMCs. The receptors were sampled from a human donor with multiple sclerosis.

As DNA, the CDR3 is TGTGCCAGCAGCGTAGACCGGGATGGTGGCTACACCTTC. This encodes CASSVDRDGGYTF. The chain combines TRBV9 with TRBJ1-2; D not resolved. Germline values: CDR1 SGDLS, CDR2 YYNGEE. The CDR3 has 13 amino acids. V shed 0 bases and J shed 7 bases, with 10 bases lying between them.

The chain has TRBV29-1 and TRBJ2-7, with D possibly TRBD2 on 6 matching bases. Germline V gene lookup returns CDR1 SQVTM and CDR2 ANQGSEA. This CDR3 spans 13 amino acids. Trimming took 4 bases from V and 2 from J, leaving 12 bases between them. The CDR3 DNA reads as TGCAGCGTTGGGCAGGGAGGCCCCTACGAGCAGTACTTC. It encodes CSVGQGGPYEQYF.

V is TRBV7-2 and J is TRBJ2-7; D remains ambiguous. Between the trimmed V and J ends, which lost 3 bases and 4 bases, there was a span of 25 bases. Per the germline V gene, CDR1 is SGHTA and CDR2 is FQGNSA. The CDR3 has 18 residues. In DNA form, the CDR3 reads TGTGCCAGCAGCTTGGTCGGGTTCACTCGGGTCCCAAATTACGAGCAGTACTTC. As protein: CASSLVGFTRVPNYEQYF.

This clonotype was seen a few times. The J gene is TRBJ1-6, the V gene TRBV6-5; D unresolved. The V end lost 7 bases, the J end lost 9 bases, and 13 bases lay between the germline ends. Germline V gives CDR1 MNHEY, CDR2 SVGAGI. The CDR3 is 13 residues long. The DNA of the CDR3 is TGTGCCAGCACTCGGACGTCCAGTTCACCCCTCCACTTT. This codes for CASTRTSSSPLHF.

This chain links TRBV2 with TRBJ2-3; D may be TRBD2 (5 bases). Germline-derived CDR1 and CDR2 are SNHLY and FYNNEI. Trimming pared 3 bases from V and 9 bases from J, leaving 22 bases between. The CDR3 runs 16 residues. In nucleotides, the CDR3 is TGTGCCAGCAGTGATGGGAGACCCCCCAAGCATCGGACGCAGTATTTT. It translates to CASSDGRPPKHRTQYF.

The chain is built from TRBV30 and TRBJ2-1; 14 bases line up with TRBD2. Germline V gene sequence: CDR1 GTSNPN, CDR2 SVGIG (reference sequence). Trimming took 4 bases from V and 5 from J; bases not matched to a gene: 10. This CDR3 spans 17 amino acids. CDR3: CAWTPGRTSGGNNEQFF. The CDR3, as DNA: TGTGCCTGGACTCCGGGCAGGACTAGCGGGGGGAACAATGAGCAGTTCTTC.

This clonotype was found a few times. This chain uses TRBV12-3 or TRBV12-4 with TRBJ2-7; TRBD2 matches at 12 bases. This CDR3 is built from 14 residues. The V gene end was trimmed by 3 bases and the J gene end by 5 bases; junction bases not matched to a gene: 2. The CDR3 nucleotides are TGTGCCAGCAGTTTGACTAGCGGGAGTGACGAGCAGTACTTC. Protein sequence: CASSLTSGSDEQYF.

As concerns this clonotype: This CDR3 is missing its conserved last phenylalanine or tryptophan, likely due to a read error. The V gene is TRBV9, the J gene TRBJ2-7; TRBD2 matches at 7 bases. Trimming at V came to 6 bases and at J to 0 bases, leaving 12 bases not matched to a gene. The CDR3 extends over 16 amino acids. Germline CDR1 SGDLS, CDR2 YYNGEE. The CDR3: CASTPGVGGSSYEQYL. The CDR3 DNA reads as TGTGCCAGCACCCCCGGGGTCGGGGGGAGCTCCTACGAGCAGTACCTC.